A single T cell receptor (beta chain) is shown here with its context. Its specificity is unknown. Here immunoSEQ multiplex PCR was the method, and the copy in TCRdb shows in-frame clones only, minus some. The sample yields 40,000 to 60,000 clones, approximately 78% seen once. The germline V gene encodes CDR1 SNHLY and CDR2 FYNNEI. With 7 bases removed from V and 9 bases from J, the gap between germline ends came to 16 bases. The length of the CDR3 is 13 residues. This sample stems from a study of OX40 agonist ivuxolimab in advanced cancers. About the study: Ivuxolimab was administered intravenously to patients at 0.01 to 10 mg/kg every 2 weeks. Past anti-PD-1, anti-PD-L1 or anti-CTLA-4 therapy was accepted, and 40% had received some.

Study-level results: Expanded clones were, on average, more numerous in CD8+ T cells than in CD4+. Expanded peripheral T cell antigen specificity was not determined.

The starting material was CD4+ or CD8+ T cells sorted from blood, obtained in a trial of the OX40 agonist ivuxolimab. This chain connects TRBV2 to TRBJ1-5, with a tentative D call TRBD1 (6 bases). This clonotype was sampled from an adult with an advanced solid tumor such as melanoma, head and neck, liver or kidney cancer. For the CDR3, the DNA is TGTGCCAGCACGGTGGAGGGGGAGAGGCCCCAGCATTTT. This encodes CASTVEGERPQHF.